The present TCR beta chain was sequenced within a study of cytomegalovirus exposure and HLA in healthy donors. The PCR was carried out with 60 Vbeta primers and 13 Jbeta primers. TCRdb's table, derived via immunoSEQ multiplex PCR, lists solely in-frame clones and lacks some. Here the sample spans some 120,000 clones, 9% to 10% being singletons. Unmatched junction bases numbered 10, after V lost 1 base and J lost 3 bases. CDR1 and CDR2 from the germline V gene are GTSNPN and SVGIG (reference sequence). The CDR3 loop spans 16 amino acids. About this clone itself: Its antigen is still unknown.

General observations from the study: TCR beta chain V- and J-gene trimming was linked, in a later analysis, to a missense variant in DCLRE1C. Most subjects had HLA-A and HLA-B alleles reportedly predicted accurately by TCR beta sequences. In a later analysis, DRB1 alleles had the most associated TCRs; HLA-C alleles the fewest. Later analysis showed most CMV-associated TCR beta chains appearing HLA-restricted.

The rearrangement uses TRBV30 and TRBJ2-7; 9 bases map to TRBD1. Sequenced material: PBMCs. This receptor was taken from a man aged 25 to 45 in good health and CMV-seronegative. This CDR3 reads CAWSAARLDRGYEQYF. CDR3 coding DNA: TGTGCCTGGAGTGCCGCCCGCCTGGACAGGGGCTACGAGCAGTACTTC.